This T cell receptor beta chain was identified in a study of T-cell memory formation after mild COVID-19. Whole-study results and caveats: What remained unconfirmed was the SARS-CoV-2 specificity of second-wave clones peaking on day 37. Later expanders leaned toward CD4+, whereas clones contracting from day 15 to 85 were balanced CD4/CD8.

V lost 5 bases, J lost 0 bases, and 10 bases lay in between. The germline gives CDR1 LGHNA, CDR2 YSLEER. This CDR3 spans 15 amino acids. Using constant-segment primers, 5'RACE produced TCR alpha and TCR beta cDNA libraries carrying sample barcodes and UMIs. MiXCR was run by TCRdb on the 5' RACE reads, yielding one entry per CDR3 protein. This sample has about 210,000 distinct CDR3 sequences; about 11% occur once, and the top ten carry 2.5% to 3.5%. As for this clonotype: The antigen is unknown.

Material: PBMCs or a T cell subset sorted from them (not recorded which). J is TRBJ2-2 and V is TRBV4-3; D is undetermined. The TCR originated in a man between 18 and 29 years old who had mild COVID-19 (a few samples of this study predate the infection). Cell type and time point are not known. The CDR3 loop is CASSKQSANTGELFF. The CDR3 coding sequence is TGCGCCAGCAGCAAACAGAGCGCGAACACCGGGGAGCTGTTTTTT.